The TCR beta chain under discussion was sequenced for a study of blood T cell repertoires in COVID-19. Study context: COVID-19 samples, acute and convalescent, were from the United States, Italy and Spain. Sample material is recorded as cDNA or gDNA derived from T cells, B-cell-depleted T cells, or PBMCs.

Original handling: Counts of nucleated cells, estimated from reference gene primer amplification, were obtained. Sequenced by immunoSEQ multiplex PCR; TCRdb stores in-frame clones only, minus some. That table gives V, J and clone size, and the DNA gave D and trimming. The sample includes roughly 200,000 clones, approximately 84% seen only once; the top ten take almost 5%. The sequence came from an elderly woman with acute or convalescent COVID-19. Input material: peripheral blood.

CDR3 in amino acids: CASSPPGLEQETQYF. The DNA of the CDR3 is TGTGCCAGCTCACCACCCGGACTAGAGCAAGAGACCCAGTACTTC. V is TRBV18 and J is TRBJ2-5, with 7 bases that match TRBD2. Germline CDR1 and CDR2: KGHSH and LQKENI. The V and J ends lost 0 bases and 2 bases, in that order; junction bases with no gene match: 3. This CDR3 spans 15 amino acids.